These 10 T cell receptor beta chains originate from one sample sequenced in a study of OX40 agonist ivuxolimab in advanced cancers. The repertoire was sequenced with immunoSEQ multiplex PCR; TCRdb's copy has only in-frame clones and lacks some. The sample shows tens of thousands of clones, 86% of them seen only once. Sequenced material: CD4+ or CD8+ T cells sorted from blood, taken in a trial of the OX40 agonist ivuxolimab. The receptor set was obtained from an adult with an advanced solid tumor such as melanoma, head and neck, liver or kidney cancer.

The genes are TRBV15 and TRBJ2-2; D unclear. This CDR3 contains 12 residues. Per germline, CDR1 LNHNV and CDR2 YYDKDF (reference sequence). Trimming left V 0 bases short and J 5 bases short, with 1 base between. Here the CDR3 reads CATSRDTGELFF. The CDR3 coding sequence is TGTGCCACCAGCAGAGATACCGGGGAGCTGTTTTTT.

The V gene is TRBV7-2, the J gene TRBJ2-7; D possibly uses TRBD1 or TRBD2 (5 bases each). Germline CDR1 reads SGHTA; CDR2 reads FQGNSA. The V gene lost 5 bases and the J gene lost 1 base, with 12 bases spanning the gap. This CDR3 region has 14 residues. The CDR3 spells CASSHPGQSYEQYF. The CDR3 DNA reads TGTGCCAGCAGCCACCCGGGGCAGTCCTACGAGCAGTACTTC. Complete variable domain (other parts from reference TRBV7-2 and TRBJ2-7): GAGVSQSPSNKVTEKGKDVELRCDPISGHTALYWYRQSLGQGLEFLIYFQGNSAPDKSGLPSDRFSAERTGGSVSTLTIQRTQQEDSAVYLCASSHPGQSYEQYFGPGTRLTVT.

This clone was counted a few times. The chain couples TRBV18 to TRBJ1-2, with D possibly TRBD1 on 6 matching bases. Germline CDR1 KGHSH, CDR2 LQKENI. This CDR3 contains 14 residues. The V end was cut by 3 bases, the J end by 5 bases, with 13 bases between. CDR3 bases: TGTGCCAGCTCACCGGAAGGGGGAAAATATGGCTACACCTTC. Its translation is CASSPEGGKYGYTF.

This sequence joins TRBV14 and TRBJ2-5, with a weak D call TRBD1 (6 bases). Deletions cut 0 bases from V and 2 bases from J, with 10 bases between. The CDR3 extends over 15 amino acids. CDR1 and CDR2 (germline): SGHDN, FVKESK. The CDR3 here is CASSQDIGQQETQYF. CDR3 in DNA: TGTGCCAGCAGCCAAGATATCGGACAGCAAGAGACCCAGTACTTC. The complete variable domain, with remaining parts taken from reference TRBV14 and TRBJ2-5, reads EAGVTQFPSHSVIEKGQTVTLRCDPISGHDNLYWYRRVMGKEIKFLLHFVKESKQDESGMPNNRFLAERTGGTYSTLKVQPAELEDSGVYFCASSQDIGQQETQYFGPGTRLLVL.

This clone was counted only a few times. The CDR3 spells CASSLLPSYEQYF. DNA of the CDR3: TGCGCCAGCAGTCTCCTCCCCTCGTACGAGCAGTACTTC. The chain employs TRBV10-2 and TRBJ2-7; D uncertain. There are 13 residues in the CDR3. Germline loops: CDR1 WSHSY, CDR2 SAAADI. Trimming shortened V by 5 bases and J by 4 bases, and 12 bases separated the two germline ends.

The V call is TRBV19, the J call TRBJ1-2; no firm D call. The CDR3 extends over 13 amino acids. Germline values: CDR1 LNHDA, CDR2 SQIVND (reference sequence). V dropped 3 bases and J dropped 3 bases, with 8 bases sitting between them. In nucleotides, the CDR3 is TGTGCCAGTAGTATTGCCCCAGACTATGGCTACACCTTC. It yields the protein CASSIAPDYGYTF. The full variable domain, in which reference TRBV19 and TRBJ1-2 provide the parts outside the CDR3, is DGGITQSPKYLFRKEGQNVTLSCEQNLNHDAMYWYRQDPGQGLRLIYYSQIVNDFQKGDIAEGYSVSREKKESFPLTVTSAQKNPTAFYLCASSIAPDYGYTFGSGTRLTVV.

The rearrangement links TRBV5-6 to TRBJ1-5; D is unresolved. This CDR3 has 14 amino acids. Trimming stripped 2 bases from V and 2 bases from J, with 8 bases between. Germline V CDR1 and CDR2: SGHDT, YYEEEE. CDR3 sequence reads: CASSLGSRNQPQHF. In nucleotides, the CDR3 is TGTGCCAGCAGCTTAGGAAGTCGCAATCAGCCCCAGCATTTT. The variable domain in full, with the rest retrieved from reference TRBV5-6 and TRBJ1-5, is DAGVTQSPTHLIKTRGQQVTLRCSPKSGHDTVSWYQQALGQGPQFIFQYYEEEERQRGNFPDRFSGHQFPNYSSELNVNALLLGDSALYLCASSLGSRNQPQHFGDGTRLSIL.

This clone was detected a few times. CDR3 region: CASSLTPGQEAFF. The CDR3 coding sequence is TGTGCCAGCAGCTTAACCCCGGGACAAGAAGCTTTCTTT. This chain joins TRBV7-3 and TRBJ1-1; D might be TRBD1 (6 bases). The ends were cut back, 0 bases at V and 8 bases at J, with 10 bases in the middle. CDR1 is SGHTA, CDR2 FQGTGA, per germline. The CDR3 consists of 13 residues. The full variable domain, rest sourced from reference TRBV7-3 and TRBJ1-1, is GAGVSQTPSNKVTEKGKYVELRCDPISGHTALYWYRQSLGQGPEFLIYFQGTGAADDSGLPNDRFFAVRPEGSVSTLKIQRTERGDSAVYLCASSLTPGQEAFFGQGTRLTVV.

The rearrangement joins TRBV2 to TRBJ2-5, with D possibly being TRBD2 (5 bases). The CDR3 has 11 amino acids. V was cut by 6 bases and J by 7 bases, with 9 bases left in between. Germline assignment: CDR1 SNHLY and CDR2 FYNNEI. Here the CDR3 reads CASRREGTQYF. The CDR3, as DNA: TGTGCCAGCAGGAGGGAAGGGACCCAGTACTTC.

In its sample, this clone was seen once. V usage is TRBV2 and J usage is TRBJ1-2; D is unclear. From germline, CDR1 is SNHLY and CDR2 FYNNEI. The CDR3 sequence is 11 residues long. Trimming shortened V by 3 bases and J by 8 bases, and 7 bases separated the two germline ends. The CDR3 DNA is TGTGCCAGCAGTGAGGTTGTGGGCTACACCTTC. As protein: CASSEVVGYTF.